This TCR beta chain was sequenced for a study of identical twins. General study points: With beta out-of-frame sequences, excess sharing by twins was weaker. Memory repertoires showed no such pattern, whereas abundant cord blood beta clonotypes carried fewer insertions. Cross-sectional statistical analysis was relied on for the conclusions, without the same donors being followed.

As concerns this clonotype: As yet, its antigen is unknown.

The V end was cut by 5 bases, the J end by 6 bases, with 13 bases between. Per the germline V gene, CDR1 is MNHEY and CDR2 is SVGEGT. The CDR3 totals 14 residues. TCRdb called the 5' RACE reads again in MiXCR, with one record for every CDR3 protein. The sample yields around 250,000 distinct CDR3 sequences, roughly 13% seen once. Each donor was a healthy Caucasian. This sample also belongs to another study, concerning yellow fever vaccine responses in identical twins.

This TCR derives from a woman between 18 and 29 years old in good health. Input material: memory (CD45RO+) T cells sorted from blood. This rearrangement joins TRBV6-2 or TRBV6-3 to TRBJ2-2; D is uncertain. CDR3 amino acids: CASSPGAEAGELFF. The CDR3, as DNA: TGTGCCAGCAGTCCCGGCGCGGAAGCCGGGGAGCTGTTTTTT.